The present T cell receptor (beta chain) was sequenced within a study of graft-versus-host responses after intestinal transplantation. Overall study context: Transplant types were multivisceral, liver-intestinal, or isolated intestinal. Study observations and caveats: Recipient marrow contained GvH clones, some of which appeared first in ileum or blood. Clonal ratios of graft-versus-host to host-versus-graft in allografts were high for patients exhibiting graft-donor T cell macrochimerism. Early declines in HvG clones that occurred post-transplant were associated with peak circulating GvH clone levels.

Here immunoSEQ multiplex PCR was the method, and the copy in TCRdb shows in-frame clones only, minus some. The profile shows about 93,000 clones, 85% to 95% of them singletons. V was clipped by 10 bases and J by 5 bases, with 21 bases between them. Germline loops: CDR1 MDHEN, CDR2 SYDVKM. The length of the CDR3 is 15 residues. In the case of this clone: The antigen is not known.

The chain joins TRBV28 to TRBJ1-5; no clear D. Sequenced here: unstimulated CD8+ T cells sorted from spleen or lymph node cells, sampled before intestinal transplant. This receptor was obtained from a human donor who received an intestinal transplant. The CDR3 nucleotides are TGTGCCACTAATGGACTAGGTCTATCAGATCAGCCCCAGCATTTT. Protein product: CATNGLGLSDQPQHF.